These T cell receptor beta chains were read from a single sample in a study of blood T cell repertoires in COVID-19. Repertoires were generated with immunoSEQ multiplex PCR, while TCRdb's copy carries only in-frame clones and drops some. The sample contains 130,000 or so clones, around 80% of which appear only once. Sequenced input: peripheral blood. These receptor sequences come from a man aged 55 to 69 with active or convalescent COVID-19. Both conserved end residues are part of each CDR3. D genes are given only for firm matches. The size field is filled for only some rows; it gives once, few, many or a size class.

>TRBJ1-1|NA|TRBD1|TRBV19
CASRIQGARGNTEAFF
TGTGCCAGTAGAATCCAGGGGGCGCGGGGGAACACTGAAGCTTTCTTT
>TRBJ1-6|NA|TRBD1|TRBV9
CASSAHLGQGGGNSPLHF
TGTGCCAGCAGCGCTCATTTGGGACAGGGGGGCGGGAATTCACCCCTCCACTTT
>TRBJ2-4|NA|NA|TRBV28
CAGGGRNKNIQYF
TGTGCCGGTGGAGGGCGGAATAAAAACATTCAGTACTTC
>TRBJ2-1|NA|NA|TRBV29-1
CSARGNEQFF
TGCAGCGCGAGGGGCAATGAGCAGTTCTTC
>TRBJ1-4|NA|NA|TRBV28
CASSRQGLQEKLFF
TGTGCCAGCAGTCGGCAGGGTTTACAGGAAAAACTGTTTTTT
>TRBJ1-4|NA|TRBD1|TRBV7-9
CASSPDRGFDVGGEKLFF
TGTGCCAGCAGCCCGGACAGGGGGTTTGATGTAGGGGGTGAAAAACTGTTTTTT
>TRBJ2-3|NA|TRBD2|TRBV19
CATRTSGTTDTQYF
TGTGCCACCCGGACTAGCGGTACCACAGATACGCAGTATTTT
>TRBJ2-3|few|TRBD1|TRBV7-2
CASSLDRGKTDTQYF
TGTGCCAGCAGCTTAGACAGGGGAAAGACAGATACGCAGTATTTT
>TRBJ2-7|NA|NA|TRBV19
CASSPDSSYEQYF
TGTGCCAGTAGCCCGGACAGCTCCTACGAGCAGTACTTC
>TRBJ1-2|NA|NA|TRBV11-2
CASSNLRGIGGYTF
TGTGCCAGCAGCAATCTAAGGGGGATTGGAGGCTACACCTTC